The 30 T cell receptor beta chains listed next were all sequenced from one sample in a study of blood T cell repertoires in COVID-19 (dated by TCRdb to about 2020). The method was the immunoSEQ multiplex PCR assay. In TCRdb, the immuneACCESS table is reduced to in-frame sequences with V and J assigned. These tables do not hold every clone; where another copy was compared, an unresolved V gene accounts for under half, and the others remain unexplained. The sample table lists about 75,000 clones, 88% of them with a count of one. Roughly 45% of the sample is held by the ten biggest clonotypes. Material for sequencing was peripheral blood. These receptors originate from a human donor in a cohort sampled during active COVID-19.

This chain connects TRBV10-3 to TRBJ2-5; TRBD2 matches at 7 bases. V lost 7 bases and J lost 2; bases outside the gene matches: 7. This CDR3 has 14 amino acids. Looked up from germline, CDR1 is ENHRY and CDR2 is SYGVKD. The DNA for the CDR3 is TGTGCCATCAACCCTAGCGGAAAACAAGAGACCCAGTACTTC. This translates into CAINPSGKQETQYF.

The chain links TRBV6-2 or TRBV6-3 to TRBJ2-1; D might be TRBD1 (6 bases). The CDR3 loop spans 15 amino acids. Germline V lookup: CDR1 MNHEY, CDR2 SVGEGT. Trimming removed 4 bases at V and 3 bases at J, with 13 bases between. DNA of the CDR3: TGTGCCAGCAGTTTCACTTACAGGGTCTACAATGAGCAGTTCTTC. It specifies CASSFTYRVYNEQFF.

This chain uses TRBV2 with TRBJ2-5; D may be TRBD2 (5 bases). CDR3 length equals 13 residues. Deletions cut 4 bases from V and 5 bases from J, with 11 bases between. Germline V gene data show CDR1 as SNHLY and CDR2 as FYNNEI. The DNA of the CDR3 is TGTGCCAGCAGTGCACTAGGATCGGAGACCCAGTACTTC. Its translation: CASSALGSETQYF. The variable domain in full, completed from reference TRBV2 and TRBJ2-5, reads EPEVTQTPSHQVTQMGQEVILRCVPISNHLYFYWYRQILGQKVEFLVSFYNNEISEKSEIFDDQFSVERPDGSNFTLKIRSTKLEDSAMYFCASSALGSETQYFGPGTRLLVL.

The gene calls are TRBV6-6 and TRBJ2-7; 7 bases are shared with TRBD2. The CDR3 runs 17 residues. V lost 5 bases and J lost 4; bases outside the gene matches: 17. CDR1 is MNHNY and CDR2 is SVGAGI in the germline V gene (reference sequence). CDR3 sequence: CASSLRTRSDPLYEQYF. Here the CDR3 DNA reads TGTGCCAGCAGTCTTAGGACTAGGAGCGACCCCCTTTACGAGCAGTACTTC.

CDR3 in DNA: TGTGCCACCAGTGATCACAGGGGGGGCGCAGATACGCAGTATTTT. Its protein product is CATSDHRGGADTQYF. This chain links TRBV24-1 with TRBJ2-3, with D possibly matching TRBD1 (8 bases). Germline V lookup: CDR1 KGHDR, CDR2 SFDVKD. The CDR3 loop spans 15 amino acids. V was trimmed by 3 bases and J by 4 bases, leaving 13 bases between them.

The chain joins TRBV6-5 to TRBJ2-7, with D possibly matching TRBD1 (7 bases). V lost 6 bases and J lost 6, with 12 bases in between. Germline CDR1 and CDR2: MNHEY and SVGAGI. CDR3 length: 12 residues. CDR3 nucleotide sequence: TGTGCCAGCAGGGGGACAGCGGGCGAGCAGTACTTC. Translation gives CASRGTAGEQYF.

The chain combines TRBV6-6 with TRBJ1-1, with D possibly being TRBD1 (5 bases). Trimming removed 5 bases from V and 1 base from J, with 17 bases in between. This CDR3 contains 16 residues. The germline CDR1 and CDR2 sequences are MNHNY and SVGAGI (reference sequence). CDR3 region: CASSPGTVRGNTEAFF. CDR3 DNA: TGTGCCAGCAGTCCGGGTACGGTTAGGGGGAACACTGAAGCTTTCTTT.

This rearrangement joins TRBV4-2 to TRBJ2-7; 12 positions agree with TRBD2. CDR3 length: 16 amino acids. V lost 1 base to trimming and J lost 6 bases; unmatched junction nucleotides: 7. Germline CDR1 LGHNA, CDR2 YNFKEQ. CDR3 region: CASSQAASGGAAEQYF. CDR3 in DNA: TGTGCCAGCAGCCAAGCAGCTAGCGGGGGGGCGGCCGAGCAGTACTTC.

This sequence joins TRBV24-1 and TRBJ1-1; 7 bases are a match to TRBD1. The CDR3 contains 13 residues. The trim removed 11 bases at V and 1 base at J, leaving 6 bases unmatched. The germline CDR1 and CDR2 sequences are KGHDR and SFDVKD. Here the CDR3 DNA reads TGTGCCATTGGACAGGAGCCGAACACTGAAGCTTTCTTT. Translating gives CAIGQEPNTEAFF.

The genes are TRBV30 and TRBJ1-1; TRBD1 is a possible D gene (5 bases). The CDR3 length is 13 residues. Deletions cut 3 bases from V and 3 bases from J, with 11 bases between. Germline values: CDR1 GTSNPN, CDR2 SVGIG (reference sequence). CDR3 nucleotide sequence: TGTGCCTGGAGAGGACGGGGGGACACTGAAGCTTTCTTT. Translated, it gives CAWRGRGDTEAFF.

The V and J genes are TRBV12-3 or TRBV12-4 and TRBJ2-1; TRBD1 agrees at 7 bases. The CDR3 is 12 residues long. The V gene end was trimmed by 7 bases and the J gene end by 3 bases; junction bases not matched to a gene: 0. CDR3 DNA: TGTGCCAGCACAGGGGGCTACAATGAGCAGTTCTTC. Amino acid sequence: CASTGGYNEQFF.

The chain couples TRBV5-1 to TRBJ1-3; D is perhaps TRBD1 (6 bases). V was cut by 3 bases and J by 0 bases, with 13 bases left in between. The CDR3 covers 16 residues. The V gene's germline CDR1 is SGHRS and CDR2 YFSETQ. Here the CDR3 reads CASSSGQRLSGNTIYF. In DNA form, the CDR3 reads TGCGCCAGCAGCTCAGGACAGCGCCTCTCTGGAAACACCATATATTTT.

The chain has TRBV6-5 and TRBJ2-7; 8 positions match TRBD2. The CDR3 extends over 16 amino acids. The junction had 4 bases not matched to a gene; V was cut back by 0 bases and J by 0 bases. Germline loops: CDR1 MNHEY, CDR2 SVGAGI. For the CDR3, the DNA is TGTGCCAGCAGTTACTCGCCACGGGGGGGCTCCTACGAGCAGTACTTC. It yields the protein CASSYSPRGGSYEQYF.

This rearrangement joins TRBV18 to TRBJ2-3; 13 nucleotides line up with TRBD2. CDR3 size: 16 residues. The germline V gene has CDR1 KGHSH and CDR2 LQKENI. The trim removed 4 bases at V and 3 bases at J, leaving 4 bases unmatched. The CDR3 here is CASSLPGLAGTDTQYF. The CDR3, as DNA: TGTGCCAGCTCACTGCCGGGACTAGCGGGGACAGATACGCAGTATTTT.

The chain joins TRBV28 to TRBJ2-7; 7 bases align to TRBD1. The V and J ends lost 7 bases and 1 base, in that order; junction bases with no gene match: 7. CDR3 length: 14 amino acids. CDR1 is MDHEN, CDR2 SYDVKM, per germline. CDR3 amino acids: CASNRGTASYEQYF. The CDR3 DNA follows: TGTGCCAGCAACCGTGGGACAGCGTCCTACGAGCAGTACTTC. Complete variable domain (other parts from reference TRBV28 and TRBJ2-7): DVKVTQSSRYLVKRTGEKVFLECVQDMDHENMFWYRQDPGLGLRLIYFSYDVKMKEKGDIPEGYSVSREKKERFSLILESASTNQTSMYLCASNRGTASYEQYFGPGTRLTVT.

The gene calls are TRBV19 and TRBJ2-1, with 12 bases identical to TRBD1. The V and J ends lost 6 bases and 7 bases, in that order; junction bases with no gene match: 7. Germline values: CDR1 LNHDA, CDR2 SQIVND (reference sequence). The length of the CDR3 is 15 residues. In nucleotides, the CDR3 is TGTGCCAGTAGCATCCGGGACAGGGGGCCTAATGAGCAGTTCTTC. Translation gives CASSIRDRGPNEQFF.

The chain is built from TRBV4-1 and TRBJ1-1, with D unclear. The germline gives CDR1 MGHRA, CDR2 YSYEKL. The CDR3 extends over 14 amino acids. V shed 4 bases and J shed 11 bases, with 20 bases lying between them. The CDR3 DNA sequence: TGCGCCAGCAGCCCGGGAGGCGGATCCTTGGGGGCTTTCTTT. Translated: CASSPGGGSLGAFF.

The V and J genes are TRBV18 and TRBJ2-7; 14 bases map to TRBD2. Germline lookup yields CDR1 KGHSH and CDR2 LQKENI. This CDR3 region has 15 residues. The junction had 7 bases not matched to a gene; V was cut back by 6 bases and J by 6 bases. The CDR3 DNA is TGTGCCAGCTCCCTTGGGACTAGCGGGAGTAGCGAGCAGTACTTC. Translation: CASSLGTSGSSEQYF. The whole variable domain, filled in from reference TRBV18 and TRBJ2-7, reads NAGVMQNPRHLVRRRGQEARLRCSPMKGHSHVYWYRQLPEEGLKFMVYLQKENIIDESGMPKERFSAEFPKEGPSILRIQQVVRGDSAAYFCASSLGTSGSSEQYFGPGTRLTVT.

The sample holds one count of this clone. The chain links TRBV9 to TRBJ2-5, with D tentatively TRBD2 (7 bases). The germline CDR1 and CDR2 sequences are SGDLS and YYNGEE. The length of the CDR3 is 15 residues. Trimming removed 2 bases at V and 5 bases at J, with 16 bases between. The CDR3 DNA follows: TGTGCCAGCAGCGTTGGGGGGGCTTTGCGTGAGACCCAGTACTTC. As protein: CASSVGGALRETQYF.

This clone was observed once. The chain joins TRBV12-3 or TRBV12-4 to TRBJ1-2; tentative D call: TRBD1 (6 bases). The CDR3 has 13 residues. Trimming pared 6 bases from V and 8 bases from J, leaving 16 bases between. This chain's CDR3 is CASRDQGYEGYTF. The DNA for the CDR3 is TGTGCCAGCAGGGATCAGGGGTATGAGGGCTACACCTTC.

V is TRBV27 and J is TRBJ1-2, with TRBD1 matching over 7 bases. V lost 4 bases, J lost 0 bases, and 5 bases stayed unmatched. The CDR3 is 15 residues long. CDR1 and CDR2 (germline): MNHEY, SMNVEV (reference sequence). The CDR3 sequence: CASSSSGTANYGYTF. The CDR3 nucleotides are TGTGCCAGCAGTTCCTCCGGGACAGCTAACTATGGCTACACCTTC.

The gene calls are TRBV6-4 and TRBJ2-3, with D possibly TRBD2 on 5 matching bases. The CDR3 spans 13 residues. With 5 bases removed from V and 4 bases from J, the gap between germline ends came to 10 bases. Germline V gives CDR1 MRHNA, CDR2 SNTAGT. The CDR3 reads CASSTTRADTQYF. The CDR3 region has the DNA TGTGCCAGCAGTACTACTAGGGCAGATACGCAGTATTTT.

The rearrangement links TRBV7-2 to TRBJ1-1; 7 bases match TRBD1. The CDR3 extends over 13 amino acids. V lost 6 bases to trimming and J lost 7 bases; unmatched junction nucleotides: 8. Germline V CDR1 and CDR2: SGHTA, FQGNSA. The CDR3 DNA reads TGTGCCAGCAGACTTCTCCGGGACAGTGAAGCTTTCTTT. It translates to CASRLLRDSEAFF.

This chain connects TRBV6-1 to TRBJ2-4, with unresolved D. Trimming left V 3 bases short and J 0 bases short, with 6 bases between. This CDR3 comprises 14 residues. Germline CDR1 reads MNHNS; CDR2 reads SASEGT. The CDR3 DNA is TGTGCCAGCAGTGAGAGTCTAGCCAAAAACATTCAGTACTTC. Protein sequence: CASSESLAKNIQYF.

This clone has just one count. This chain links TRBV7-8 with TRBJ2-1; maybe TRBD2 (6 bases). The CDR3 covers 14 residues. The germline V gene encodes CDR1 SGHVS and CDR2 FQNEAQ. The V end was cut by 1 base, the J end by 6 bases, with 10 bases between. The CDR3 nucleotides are TGTGCCAGCAGCTTAGGACTAGAGTTCAATGAGCAGTTCTTC. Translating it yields CASSLGLEFNEQFF.

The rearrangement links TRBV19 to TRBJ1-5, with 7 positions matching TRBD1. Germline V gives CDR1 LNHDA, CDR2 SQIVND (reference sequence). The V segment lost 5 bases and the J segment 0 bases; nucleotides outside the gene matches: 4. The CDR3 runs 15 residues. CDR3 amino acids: CASSWDRNSNQPQHF. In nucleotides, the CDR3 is TGTGCCAGTAGTTGGGACAGAAATAGCAATCAGCCCCAGCATTTT.

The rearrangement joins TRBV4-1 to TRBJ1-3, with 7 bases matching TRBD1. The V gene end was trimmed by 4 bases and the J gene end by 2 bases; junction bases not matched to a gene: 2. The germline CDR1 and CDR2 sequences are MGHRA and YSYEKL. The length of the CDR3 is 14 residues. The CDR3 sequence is CASSPQGTGNTIYF. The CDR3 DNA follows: TGCGCCAGCAGCCCACAGGGGACTGGAAACACCATATATTTT.

The CDR3 nucleotides read TGTGCCAGTAGTATCCTAATAGCGGGGGGTAGGGAACAAGAGACCCAGTACTTC. This codes for CASSILIAGGREQETQYF. The J gene is TRBJ2-5, the V gene TRBV19, with 10 nucleotides matching TRBD2. The germline V gene encodes CDR1 LNHDA and CDR2 SQIVND (reference sequence). The CDR3 runs 18 residues. V lost 3 bases to trimming and J lost 2 bases; unmatched junction nucleotides: 12.

The DNA for the CDR3 is TGTGCCAGCAACCCTATCCCGGGACAGGGCACTGAAGCTTTCTTT. Its protein product is CASNPIPGQGTEAFF. The V gene is TRBV6-2 or TRBV6-3, the J gene TRBJ1-1; 9 nucleotides align to TRBD1. J lost 4 bases, V lost 7 bases, and 10 bases had no gene match. This CDR3 contains 15 residues. Per germline, CDR1 MNHEY and CDR2 SVGEGT.

DNA of the CDR3: TGTGCCAGCAGCCCCGGGGAGGGGGGCAATCAGCCCCAGCATTTT. It translates to CASSPGEGGNQPQHF. The rearrangement uses TRBV28 and TRBJ1-5, with D perhaps matching TRBD1 (6 bases). The CDR3 sequence is 15 residues long. The germline V gene encodes CDR1 MDHEN and CDR2 SYDVKM. The V and J ends lost 6 bases and 2 bases respectively, with 14 bases between them.